The next 29 T cell receptor beta chains were all read from a single sample in a study of T cell responses to AZD1222 COVID-19 vaccine. Assay used: immunoSEQ multiplex PCR; TCRdb lists only in-frame clones, some missing. The sample holds under 200,000 clones, about 90% seen once. The sequences come from peripheral blood, collected on day 0 of AZD1222 vaccination. All receptors derive from an adult in good health.

The chain couples TRBV5-5 to TRBJ2-4; D unresolved. Looked up from germline, CDR1 is SGHKS and CDR2 is YYEKEE (reference sequence). The CDR3 is made up of 14 amino acids. The ends were cut back, 2 bases at V and 0 bases at J, with 6 bases in the middle. In nucleotides, the CDR3 is TGTGCCAGCAGCTTTATCCTAGCCAAAAACATTCAGTACTTC. Its translation: CASSFILAKNIQYF.

The chain carries TRBV7-8 and TRBJ1-1, with a possible D match to TRBD1 (5 bases). The CDR3 consists of 14 residues. V dropped 5 bases and J dropped 4 bases, with 14 bases sitting between them. Germline CDR1 is SGHVS and CDR2 is FQNEAQ. The CDR3 region has the DNA TGTGCCAGCAGCCCCCAACTGGGGGGCACTGAAGCTTTCTTT. As protein: CASSPQLGGTEAFF.

The rearrangement links TRBV5-6 to TRBJ1-2; D gene unclear. Trimming left V 2 bases short and J 0 bases short, with 5 bases between. The CDR3 length is 13 residues. Germline V gives CDR1 SGHDT, CDR2 YYEEEE. The CDR3 DNA reads as TGTGCCAGCAGCTTAAACCCTAACTATGGCTACACCTTC. Residues: CASSLNPNYGYTF.

This chain joins TRBV4-1 and TRBJ2-6; 10 nucleotides align to TRBD1. The CDR3 totals 17 residues. Germline V gives CDR1 MGHRA, CDR2 YSYEKL. Germline trimming cut 5 bases from V and 0 bases from J; bases unmatched to any gene: 4. The CDR3 loop reads CASSLGQGNSGANVLTF. Written as DNA, the CDR3 is TGCGCCAGCAGCTTGGGACAGGGGAACTCTGGGGCCAACGTCCTGACTTTC.

V is TRBV7-2 and J is TRBJ2-5, with 11 bases identical to TRBD2. Germline V gives CDR1 SGHTA, CDR2 FQGNSA. Germline trimming cut 2 bases from V and 2 bases from J; bases unmatched to any gene: 4. CDR3 length equals 16 residues. Here the CDR3 reads CASSLSLAGGQETQYF. For the CDR3, the DNA is TGTGCCAGCAGCTTATCCCTAGCGGGGGGTCAAGAGACCCAGTACTTC.

V usage is TRBV9 and J usage is TRBJ2-5, with no clear D. V lost 1 base to trimming and J lost 6 bases, with 7 bases between them. The CDR3 length is 12 residues. The germline gives CDR1 SGDLS, CDR2 YYNGEE. CDR3 nucleotide sequence: TGTGCCAGCAGCGTACCAGAAAAGACCCAGTACTTC. It encodes CASSVPEKTQYF. The full variable domain, rest sourced from reference TRBV9 and TRBJ2-5, is DSGVTQTPKHLITATGQRVTLRCSPRSGDLSVYWYQQSLDQGLQFLIQYYNGEERAKGNILERFSAQQFPDLHSELNLSSLELGDSALYFCASSVPEKTQYFGPGTRLLVL.

The chain combines TRBV5-1 with TRBJ1-1, with D possibly matching TRBD1 (6 bases). There are 15 residues in the CDR3. V shed 4 bases and J shed 3 bases, with 16 bases lying between them. In germline, CDR1 is SGHRS, CDR2 YFSETQ. The CDR3 coding sequence is TGCGCCAGCAGCGTACACATACCAGGGGACACTGAAGCTTTCTTT. It codes for CASSVHIPGDTEAFF.

This sequence joins TRBV4-3 and TRBJ1-1; D perhaps matches TRBD1 (5 bases). V was pared by 0 bases and J by 11 bases, with 13 bases between. Germline V gives CDR1 LGHNA, CDR2 YSLEER. This CDR3 comprises 13 residues. The CDR3 here is CASSQDLRGAAFF. The CDR3 bases are TGCGCCAGCAGCCAAGATTTAAGGGGCGCTGCTTTCTTT.

This clone turned up a few times. The chain couples TRBV6-2 or TRBV6-3 to TRBJ2-6, with D perhaps matching TRBD1 (5 bases). Per germline, CDR1 MNHEY and CDR2 SVGEGT. The ends were cut back, 4 bases at V and 0 bases at J, with 16 bases in the middle. The CDR3 length is 18 residues. CDR3 amino acids: CASSSDSGHPSGANVLTF. The CDR3 coding sequence is TGTGCCAGCAGTTCCGACTCTGGACACCCCTCTGGGGCCAACGTCCTGACTTTC.

The table lists this clone with a few counts. One junction end disagrees with the germline gene, perhaps due to a read error. V usage is TRBV28 and J usage is TRBJ2-2; D ambiguous. This CDR3 has 14 amino acids. Germline lookup yields CDR1 MDHEN and CDR2 SYDVKM. The CDR3 here is CASSLWVNPGELFF. CDR3 in DNA: TGTGCCAGCAGTTTGTGGGTGAACCCCGGGGAGCTGTTTTTT.

The rearrangement links TRBV9 to TRBJ1-5; tentatively, D is TRBD1 (5 bases). This CDR3 is 14 amino acids long. Germline assignment: CDR1 SGDLS and CDR2 YYNGEE. V was trimmed by 4 bases and J by 4 bases, leaving 12 bases between them. Written as DNA, the CDR3 is TGTGCCAGCAGCACTACAGGAGGAAATCAGCCCCAGCATTTT. This translates into CASSTTGGNQPQHF.

The chain recombines TRBV6-1 with TRBJ1-4; D is uncertain. Germline V gene sequence: CDR1 MNHNS, CDR2 SASEGT. The CDR3 covers 15 residues. The ends were cut back, 2 bases at V and 3 bases at J, with 10 bases in the middle. The CDR3 nucleotides read TGTGCCAGCAGTGAAACAGCCGCAGCTAATGAAAAACTGTTTTTT. Protein product: CASSETAAANEKLFF.

J is TRBJ2-1 and V is TRBV4-1, with 7 bases fitting TRBD1. With 2 bases clipped from V and 3 bases from J, the junction kept 7 bases outside the gene matches. Germline V CDR1 and CDR2: MGHRA, YSYEKL. This CDR3 is built from 16 residues. Here the CDR3 reads CASSQPDRANYNEQFF. The CDR3 region has the DNA TGCGCCAGCAGCCAACCCGACAGGGCCAACTACAATGAGCAGTTCTTC.

The rearrangement joins TRBV19 to TRBJ1-1, with 7 nucleotides matching TRBD1. Germline trimming cut 10 bases from V and 4 bases from J; bases unmatched to any gene: 6. CDR3 length equals 12 residues. Germline V gene data show CDR1 as LNHDA and CDR2 as SQIVND (reference sequence). The CDR3 nucleotides are TGTGCCACCTCAGGGGGTATCACTGAAGCTTTCTTT. Its protein product is CATSGGITEAFF.

The chain carries TRBV5-1 and TRBJ1-5; D might be TRBD1 (6 bases). V lost 5 bases and J lost 3, with 9 bases in between. CDR1 and CDR2 (germline): SGHRS, YFSETQ. The CDR3 runs to 13 residues. The DNA for the CDR3 is TGCGCCAGCAGAGGGGGGCCCAATCAGCCCCAGCATTTT. This sequence encodes CASRGGPNQPQHF.

The chain carries TRBV4-3 and TRBJ1-2, with D unclear. In germline, CDR1 is LGHNA, CDR2 YSLEER. Trimming removed 0 bases from V and 8 bases from J, with 19 bases in between. The CDR3 extends over 16 amino acids. CDR3 residues: CASSQDLSTPQWGYTF. In DNA form, the CDR3 reads TGCGCCAGCAGCCAAGATCTGTCGACACCCCAATGGGGCTACACCTTC.

V is TRBV5-6 and J is TRBJ1-5; TRBD1 matches 9 bases. With 2 bases clipped from V and 7 bases from J, the junction kept 10 bases outside the gene matches. The germline V gene encodes CDR1 SGHDT and CDR2 YYEEEE. This CDR3 contains 16 residues. The CDR3 spells CASSFSVDRGPQPQHF. CDR3 nucleotide sequence: TGTGCCAGCAGCTTCTCTGTGGACAGGGGTCCCCAGCCCCAGCATTTT.

V gene TRBV7-6 combines with J gene TRBJ1-6; tentatively, D is TRBD1 (6 bases). The ends were cut back, 1 base at V and 6 bases at J, with 10 bases in the middle. The germline gives CDR1 SGHVS, CDR2 FNYEAQ. The CDR3 is made up of 15 amino acids. The chain's CDR3 is CASSLVQGSNSPLHF. In DNA, the CDR3 is TGTGCCAGCAGCTTAGTGCAGGGGAGTAATTCACCCCTCCACTTT.

This clone has only one observation. V is TRBV11-2 and J is TRBJ2-3; D is unclear. From germline, CDR1 is SGHAT and CDR2 FQNNGV. This CDR3 region has 15 residues. V shed 4 bases and J shed 3 bases, with 14 bases lying between them. CDR3 nucleotides: TGTGCCAGCAGCTCACTCCGAGACGGGACAGATACGCAGTATTTT. The encoded protein is CASSSLRDGTDTQYF.

The chain combines TRBV12-3 or TRBV12-4 with TRBJ2-6; D unclear. The CDR3 totals 13 residues. Trimming took 2 bases from V and 4 from J, leaving 3 bases between them. CDR3 protein: CASSLSGANVLTF. The CDR3 bases are TGTGCCAGCAGTTTATCCGGGGCCAACGTCCTGACTTTC.

The V call is TRBV28, the J call TRBJ1-4; D is unresolved. The CDR3 loop spans 16 amino acids. Trimming cost V 5 bases and J 0 bases, with 13 bases left between them. Germline values: CDR1 MDHEN, CDR2 SYDVKM. The CDR3 DNA reads TGTGCCAGCAGTCCAGATCGTCTCTCAACTAATGAAAAACTGTTTTTT. Translation gives CASSPDRLSTNEKLFF.

The chain recombines TRBV27 with TRBJ1-2, with 7 bases that match TRBD1. CDR3 length equals 12 residues. Trimming cost V 9 bases and J 3 bases; bases outside gene matches: 4. CDR1 and CDR2 (germline): MNHEY, SMNVEV (reference sequence). Here the CDR3 reads CASWGTDYGYTF. The CDR3 DNA reads as TGTGCCAGTTGGGGGACAGACTATGGCTACACCTTC.

The V call is TRBV10-1, the J call TRBJ1-1; 7 bases are a match to TRBD1. The V segment lost 5 bases and the J segment 5 bases; nucleotides outside the gene matches: 17. The germline V gene encodes CDR1 WNHNN and CDR2 SYGVQD (reference sequence). The length of the CDR3 is 17 residues. CDR3 amino acids: CASSQWGTEPLGTEAFF. CDR3 nucleotide sequence: TGCGCCAGCAGTCAATGGGGGACAGAACCCTTGGGTACTGAAGCTTTCTTT.

The chain combines TRBV11-3 with TRBJ2-1; no reliable D call. V was trimmed by 6 bases and J by 7 bases, leaving 13 bases between them. Germline V CDR1 and CDR2: SGHNT, YENEEA. The CDR3 covers 13 residues. CDR3: CASSVGVGNEQFF. The CDR3 DNA follows: TGTGCCAGCAGTGTTGGGGTCGGGAATGAGCAGTTCTTC.

The chain combines TRBV5-4 with TRBJ2-5, with D possibly TRBD2 on 6 matching bases. CDR1 SGHNT and CDR2 YYREEE come from the germline V gene (reference sequence). This CDR3 has 14 amino acids. Deletions cut 0 bases from V and 5 bases from J, with 11 bases between. The CDR3 protein is CASSLATGVETQYF. The CDR3 DNA reads TGTGCCAGCAGCTTGGCAACGGGGGTTGAGACCCAGTACTTC.

This chain links TRBV6-5 with TRBJ1-1, with D hard to call. The germline V and J ends were trimmed by 10 bases and 0 bases, with 12 bases remaining between them. The CDR3 loop spans 13 amino acids. The germline V gene has CDR1 MNHEY and CDR2 SVGAGI. DNA for the CDR3: TGTGCCACAGGACGGACGGTGAACACTGAAGCTTTCTTT. Protein sequence: CATGRTVNTEAFF.

The chain joins TRBV3-1 (or the pseudogene TRBV3-2) to TRBJ2-6; D may be TRBD1 (6 bases). Trimming shortened V by 0 bases and J by 1 base, and 13 bases separated the two germline ends. The CDR3 loop spans 18 amino acids. The germline gives CDR1 LGHDT, CDR2 YNNKEL (reference sequence). CDR3 sequence: CASSQDAGVGSGANVLTF. The CDR3 DNA follows: TGTGCCAGCAGCCAAGACGCAGGGGTGGGATCTGGGGCCAACGTCCTGACTTTC.

The chain uses TRBV24-1 and TRBJ1-1, with 8 bases identical to TRBD1. CDR1 and CDR2 (germline): KGHDR, SFDVKD. V was pared by 4 bases and J by 3 bases, with 24 bases of the junction left unmatched. The CDR3 totals 21 residues. CDR3 bases: TGTGCCACCAGTGACGACATTCTAAGGGACAGGTTTAGATATAGGGACACTGAAGCTTTCTTT. The encoded protein is CATSDDILRDRFRYRDTEAFF.

Written as DNA, the CDR3 is TGTGCCAGCAGCGGCCGAGTCGTGGGTGAAGCTTTCTTT. Its translation: CASSGRVVGEAFF. The genes are TRBV9 and TRBJ1-1; the D is unclear. The germline CDR1 and CDR2 sequences are SGDLS and YYNGEE. The CDR3 length is 13 residues. The V end was cut by 3 bases, the J end by 7 bases, with 13 bases between.